This TCR beta chain was sequenced in a study of shared clonotypes between healthy human individuals. Looked up from germline, CDR1 is MNHEY and CDR2 is SMNVEV (reference sequence). V shed 6 bases, J shed 4 bases, and the junction held 8 bases outside the gene matches. The CDR3 has 14 amino acids. Clones were sequenced by immunoSEQ multiplex PCR, and TCRdb holds only the in-frame ones, with some missing. The data show hundreds of thousands of clones, around 96% seen once. Study-wide results and caveats: Only blood samples were collected, and tissue repertoires likely differ. Memory subsets generally showed smaller estimated richness than naive subsets did.

As defined, naive CD8 cells were CD45RO-negative and positively selected for CCR7, with terminally differentiated effector memory CD45RA+ cells excluded. Healthy HIV-negative adults without recent acute infections or vaccinations served as donors. For this clone: Its antigen is as yet unknown.

The rearrangement uses TRBV27 and TRBJ2-7, with TRBD2 matching 8 bases. The sequencing input was naive CD8+ T cells sorted from blood. The TCR originated in a young woman in good health. CDR3 residues: CASRSAGAGYEQYF. In DNA form, the CDR3 reads TGTGCCAGCAGATCAGCGGGAGCGGGATACGAGCAGTACTTC.